In this sample, the clone carrying this TCR beta chain turned up a few times. Its matching antigen is unknown. CDR1 and CDR2 (germline): SGHRS, YFSETQ. The length of the CDR3 is 13 residues. The ends lost 1 base at V and 6 bases at J; junction bases unmatched: 3. The sample originates from a study of T cells after yellow fever vaccination. General study points: Secondary responses were weaker yet peaked faster, day 5 versus 15.

One entry per CDR3 protein, called by TCRdb with MiXCR from the 5' RACE reads. Among 100,000 to 150,000 distinct CDR3 sequences listed, over 8% were seen once. Sequenced here: CD8+ T cells sorted from PBMCs, sampled on the day of the yellow fever booster vaccination. The origin of this receptor is a man between 18 and 35 years old who received the YFV17D yellow fever vaccine. This rearrangement joins TRBV5-1 to TRBJ2-7; TRBD2 aligns across 8 bases. The CDR3 bases are TGCGCCAGCAGCTTGCGGGGGGGCAGCGAGCAGTACTTC. Its protein is CASSLRGGSEQYF.